These 21 T cell receptor beta chains were all obtained from the same sample, sequenced in a study of OX40 agonist ivuxolimab in advanced cancers. Clones were sequenced by immunoSEQ multiplex PCR, and TCRdb holds only the in-frame ones, with some missing. The repertoire holds roughly 35,000 clones, about 88% seen once, with roughly 4% in the top ten. The sequencing used CD4+ or CD8+ T cells sorted from blood, collected in a trial of the OX40 agonist ivuxolimab. The receptors originated from an adult with an advanced solid tumor such as melanoma, head and neck, liver or kidney cancer.

The genes are TRBV6-6 and TRBJ2-2; D remains ambiguous. Deletions cut 2 bases from V and 6 bases from J, with 7 bases between. The CDR3 has 13 residues. Per the germline V gene, CDR1 is MNHNY and CDR2 is SVGAGI (reference sequence). This CDR3 reads CASSYRDPGELFF. In DNA, the CDR3 is TGTGCCAGCAGTTACAGGGATCCCGGGGAGCTGTTTTTT.

As regards this clone: Within the sample, other DNA sequences also encode this same CDR3. The chain recombines TRBV18 with TRBJ2-5; D is possibly TRBD2 (6 bases). This CDR3 region has 13 residues. Germline lookup yields CDR1 KGHSH and CDR2 LQKENI. The V gene lost 3 bases and the J gene lost 1 base, with 6 bases spanning the gap. The CDR3 loop reads CASSPGLQETQYF. In DNA form, the CDR3 reads TGTGCCAGCTCACCGGGACTCCAAGAGACCCAGTACTTC.

To note about this clone: Other DNA sequences in the same sample also yield this CDR3. The chain uses TRBV7-8 and TRBJ2-3; 9 bases are a match to TRBD2. Losses at the gene ends were 1 base for V and 3 bases for J; bases not matched to a gene: 2. The CDR3 covers 15 residues. CDR1 is SGHVS, CDR2 FQNEAQ, per germline. CDR3 sequence: CASSLGSGRTDTQYF. The CDR3 DNA reads TGTGCCAGCAGCTTAGGGAGCGGGAGGACAGATACGCAGTATTTT.

The CDR3 spells CASSLDSLTGELFF. The DNA for the CDR3 is TGTGCCAGCAGCTTGGACAGTCTCACCGGGGAGCTGTTTTTT. The genes are TRBV7-3 and TRBJ2-2, with D perhaps TRBD1 (6 bases). The CDR3 consists of 14 residues. Germline CDR1 reads SGHTA; CDR2 reads FQGTGA. V gave up 3 bases and J gave up 4 bases, with 9 bases separating them.

The chain couples TRBV6-6 to TRBJ1-4; TRBD1 agrees at 9 bases. The germline V gene has CDR1 MNHNY and CDR2 SVGAGI (reference sequence). V was pared by 7 bases and J by 4 bases, with 7 bases of the junction left unmatched. CDR3 length: 15 residues. The CDR3 region is CASTYRDRDNEKLFF. In nucleotides, the CDR3 is TGTGCCAGCACCTACCGGGACAGGGATAATGAAAAACTGTTTTTT.

The chain has TRBV10-2 and TRBJ1-5; no clear D. The CDR3 runs 9 residues. The germline V gene has CDR1 WSHSY and CDR2 SAAADI. Trimming cost V 8 bases and J 10 bases, with 6 bases left between them. The CDR3 nucleotides are TGCGCCAGCCTCCCACCCCAGCATTTT. This sequence encodes CASLPPQHF.

J is TRBJ2-5 and V is TRBV6-5; a weak D match, TRBD2 (6 bases). The CDR3 length is 14 residues. V gave up 2 bases and J gave up 1 base, with 8 bases separating them. Germline V gene data show CDR1 as MNHEY and CDR2 as SVGAGI. This CDR3 reads CASSYGGTQETQYF. The CDR3 DNA reads as TGTGCCAGCAGTTACGGCGGGACCCAAGAGACCCAGTACTTC.

This rearrangement joins TRBV5-1 to TRBJ1-5, with D maybe TRBD1 (5 bases). CDR1 and CDR2 (germline): SGHRS, YFSETQ. V shed 4 bases and J shed 0 bases, with 11 bases lying between them. This CDR3 has 15 amino acids. The DNA of the CDR3 is TGCGCCAGCAGCCCTGGGACGGGTAGCAATCAGCCCCAGCATTTT. Protein sequence: CASSPGTGSNQPQHF.

The gene calls are TRBV5-1 and TRBJ1-1, with 12 bases lining up with TRBD1. The CDR3 totals 16 residues. From germline, CDR1 is SGHRS and CDR2 YFSETQ. Trimming removed 6 bases from V and 3 bases from J; junction bases left unmatched: 9. In DNA, the CDR3 is TGCGCCAGCACTCCGGGACAGGGGGCCTCGGACACTGAAGCTTTCTTT. This gives the protein CASTPGQGASDTEAFF.

The rearrangement links TRBV4-1 to TRBJ2-1, with TRBD1 as a possible D gene (6 bases). CDR1 and CDR2 from the germline V gene are MGHRA and YSYEKL. Trimming took 4 bases from V and 2 from J, leaving 12 bases between them. CDR3 length: 15 residues. The CDR3 spells CASSRTVGPYNEQFF. The CDR3 DNA reads as TGCGCCAGCAGCCGGACAGTGGGTCCCTACAATGAGCAGTTCTTC.

This clone showed up just a few times. The V and J genes are TRBV7-2 and TRBJ2-1, with 8 positions matching TRBD2. The CDR3 sequence is 18 residues long. Germline V gene lookup returns CDR1 SGHTA and CDR2 FQGNSA. V dropped 5 bases and J dropped 0; count of bases not matched to a gene: 12. Here the CDR3 reads CASSPTIAGGSSYNEQFF. For the CDR3, the DNA is TGTGCCAGCAGCCCAACGATCGCGGGGGGAAGCTCCTACAATGAGCAGTTCTTC.

The V call is TRBV18, the J call TRBJ2-7, with TRBD1 matching 7 bases. J lost 6 bases, V lost 3 bases, and 11 bases had no gene match. The germline V gene has CDR1 KGHSH and CDR2 LQKENI. The CDR3 sequence is 15 residues long. CDR3 DNA sequence: TGTGCCAGCTCACCTCTAGACAGGGCCCCCCTCGAGCAGTACTTC. It translates to CASSPLDRAPLEQYF.

The J gene is TRBJ2-7, the V gene TRBV13; 8 bases are shared with TRBD1. The CDR3 extends over 13 amino acids. V shed 8 bases, J shed 4 bases, and the junction held 7 bases outside the gene matches. CDR1 is PRHDT, CDR2 FYEKMQ, per germline (reference sequence). CDR3: CASSRDRTYEQYF. CDR3 DNA: TGTGCCAGCTCTCGGGACAGGACATACGAGCAGTACTTC.

J is TRBJ1-1 and V is TRBV15; D gene uncertain. Germline V gene data show CDR1 as LNHNV and CDR2 as YYDKDF (reference sequence). Between the trimmed V and J ends, which lost 4 bases and 1 base, there was a span of 4 bases. The CDR3 spans 12 residues. In nucleotides, the CDR3 is TGTGCCACCAGCAAGCAGAACACTGAAGCTTTCTTT. It encodes CATSKQNTEAFF.

CDR3: CASSPQGSSLETQYF. The CDR3 DNA sequence: TGTGCCAGCAGCCCACAGGGATCCAGCCTGGAGACCCAGTACTTC. The chain links TRBV9 to TRBJ2-5; weak D call: TRBD1 (6 bases). This CDR3 has 15 amino acids. Trimming removed 4 bases from V and 5 bases from J, with 18 bases in between. Looked up from germline, CDR1 is SGDLS and CDR2 is YYNGEE.

This chain links TRBV27 with TRBJ2-7; perhaps TRBD1 as D (6 bases). V was clipped by 5 bases and J by 0 bases, with 14 bases between them. Germline V gene data show CDR1 as MNHEY and CDR2 as SMNVEV (reference sequence). CDR3 length: 15 residues. This CDR3 reads CASSRIRGSSYEQYF. CDR3 DNA sequence: TGTGCCAGCAGTCGCATCAGGGGAAGCTCCTACGAGCAGTACTTC.

The V gene is TRBV30, the J gene TRBJ2-1, with 9 bases matching TRBD1. Germline CDR1 reads GTSNPN; CDR2 reads SVGIG (reference sequence). V was pared by 0 bases and J by 4 bases, with 13 bases of the junction left unmatched. There are 18 residues in the CDR3. The CDR3 here is CAWSVGWNRDRAYNEQFF. The CDR3 DNA reads TGTGCCTGGAGTGTAGGTTGGAACCGGGACAGGGCGTACAATGAGCAGTTCTTC.

V usage is TRBV4-1 and J usage is TRBJ2-5; 9 nucleotides agree with TRBD1. This CDR3 comprises 14 residues. The V gene end was trimmed by 8 bases and the J gene end by 5 bases; junction bases not matched to a gene: 9. CDR1 and CDR2 (germline): MGHRA, YSYEKL. The CDR3 spells CASRKDRGGETQYF. CDR3 sequence (DNA): TGCGCCAGCCGAAAGGACAGGGGCGGGGAGACCCAGTACTTC.

There are a few counts of this clone. The rearrangement links TRBV27 to TRBJ1-6, with a tentative D call TRBD1 (5 bases). Germline CDR1 MNHEY, CDR2 SMNVEV (reference sequence). This CDR3 contains 16 residues. Trimming removed 2 bases at V and 8 bases at J, with 16 bases between. This chain's CDR3 is CASSLMGRGNDSPLHF. The CDR3 DNA reads TGTGCCAGCAGTTTAATGGGCCGGGGGAACGATTCACCCCTCCACTTT.

CDR3 in DNA: TGTGCCAGCAGTGAATACAGGCTCTCTGGAAACACCATATATTTT. Its translation is CASSEYRLSGNTIYF. V is TRBV2 and J is TRBJ1-3, with a weak D call TRBD1 (5 bases). There are 15 residues in the CDR3. Germline CDR1 and CDR2: SNHLY and FYNNEI. Trimming pared 2 bases from V and 0 bases from J, leaving 8 bases between.

CDR3 in amino acids: CASEGQRYGYTF. Written as DNA, the CDR3 is TGTGCCAGCGAAGGACAGCGGTATGGCTACACCTTC. The chain uses TRBV5-6 and TRBJ1-2, with D perhaps TRBD1 (6 bases). The CDR3 length is 12 residues. V lost 7 bases and J 5 bases, leaving 12 bases between the germline ends. CDR1 SGHDT and CDR2 YYEEEE come from the germline V gene.